This T cell receptor beta chain was obtained from a study of identical twins. The CDR3 is 15 residues long. CDR1 SGHRS and CDR2 YFSETQ come from the germline V gene. The V gene lost 0 bases and the J gene lost 5 bases, with 9 bases spanning the gap. Many counts were recorded for this clonotype. What it recognizes is unknown. After template switching added a universal primer site, the resulting cDNA carried unique molecular identifiers. From the 5' RACE reads, TCRdb called clonotypes with MiXCR, one entry per CDR3 protein. The sample consists of roughly 690,000 distinct CDR3 sequences, roughly 6% of them appearing once. Each donor was a healthy Caucasian. The study's findings and limits: Abundant cord blood beta clonotypes carried fewer insertions; memory repertoires showed none. Modelling underestimated the level of out-of-frame TCR alpha sharing observed in monozygotic twins.

Sequencing used naive T cells sorted from blood. The sequence was obtained from a man between 18 and 29 years old in good health. The chain couples TRBV5-1 to TRBJ1-6, with a tentative D call TRBD1 (5 bases). The CDR3 DNA is TGCGCCAGCAGCTTGGAGGGCAGGGATAATTCACCCCTCCACTTT. As protein: CASSLEGRDNSPLHF.